What follows describes a single T cell receptor beta chain. This clone was seen a few times. Its recognized antigen is unknown. Base-call qualities are not available, and no considerably larger clone is one nucleotide away. The treatment or condition label here, explained by the study, means: roughly 20 received Ad26.COV2.S at low or high dose, single or two shots; about 5 received placebo; per-sample allocation not given. For vaccine and placebo recipients, repertoires were sequenced using samples collected on day 63 after the first injection. In Cohort 1b, fewer than 30 adults aged 18-55 years were enrolled at a single site in Boston, USA, between 29 July and 7 August 2020. Ad26.COV2.S was a replication-incompetent adenovirus type 26 vector expressing a prefusion-stabilized SARS-CoV-2 spike protein from the original Wuhan strain. The immunoSEQ Assay was the method used to sequence TCRbeta CDR3 regions. After extraction, genomic DNA underwent amplification by bias-controlled multiplex PCR, followed by high-throughput sequencing. The authors processed their data as follows. To quantify the absolute abundance of each unique TCRbeta CDR3 region, sequences were collapsed and filtered. T cell fraction was estimated by normalizing TCRbeta template counts to usable DNA, which was measured by amplifying reference genes present in all nucleated cells. Repertoire TCRs were annotated as SARS-CoV-2-specific by exact matching of V gene, CDR3 amino acid sequence and J gene to a known reactive TCR set. The reference SARS-CoV-2 TCR set came from MIRA and was filtered for enrichment in COVID-19-positive ImmuneCODE repertoires, removing public or cross-reactive TCRs. Drawing on the MIRA antigens, annotated TCRs were analysed further at the level of specific ORF or position within ORF. Breadth was defined as annotated unique rearrangements over total unique productive rearrangements; depth was the summed frequency of those rearrangements. Two-sided Wilcoxon rank-sum tests were used to compare TCR breadth between groups. TCRdb retrieved this table from immuneACCESS and kept in-frame rearrangements only. Not all clones are present; in checked studies, unresolved V genes account for under half, and no reason is known for the remainder. V and J calls and clone size come straight from that table; D and trimming were deduced from the DNA. The sample data list about 280,000 clones, and about 89% of these were observed just once. The ten most abundant clones make up over 2.5% of the sample.

Taken from cysteine to phenylalanine, the CDR3 has 17 residues. Solely the CDR3 DNA is kept, with 51 bases framed from the first base. CDR1 and CDR2 were assigned from the germline V gene (reference sequence) as SGHNT and YYREEE. V is pruned by 1 base and J by 4 bases, leaving 9 bases of the junction without a gene match. The data derive from a study of Ad26.COV2.S vaccination and SARS-CoV-2 variants (dated by TCRdb to the early 2020s). Concerning the study at large: Vaccine-arm donors came from COV1001, a multicentre, randomized, double-blind, placebo-controlled phase I-IIa trial of Ad26.COV2.S in healthy adults. Blinding of investigators to trial group allocation was maintained during experiments and outcome assessment. The specificity and breadth of SARS-CoV-2-reactive T cell receptors after Ad26.COV2.S vaccination were assessed by TCRbeta repertoire sequencing. Trial participants were randomized into five groups of five, in which low-dose or high-dose Ad26.COV2.S was given once or twice, or placebo was given on both occasions. A total of around 32 samples were included in the TCR-sequenced set, comprising around 19 Ad26.COV2.S vaccine recipients, 5 placebo recipients and 8 SARS-CoV-2 convalescent individuals. Ad26.COV2.S was administered intramuscularly at 5 x 10^10 or 1 x 10^11 viral particles, either as a single shot or as two shots given 56 days apart.

Overall results and qualifications from the work: Comparable non-spike TCR breadth was observed between vaccine and placebo recipients, consistent with only spike being contained in the vaccine. According to the authors, total T cell responses may have been underestimated by the TCR breadth and depth analyses. Ad26.COV2.S recipients had higher spike-specific TCR breadth than placebo recipients (P = 0.0014). The study lacked the statistical power to compare responses across vaccine doses or regimens. After vaccination, spike-specific CD8+ and CD4+ T cell responses were reported to show substantial breadth.

The sequenced sample was peripheral blood, obtained in a trial of Ad26.COV2.S vaccine versus placebo. The clonotype comes from a person between 18 and 59 years old who received the Ad26.COV2.S COVID-19 vaccine or a placebo. Rearrangement joined TRBV5-4 to TRBJ1-5; TRBD1 matches 9 bases in the middle. This receptor has the CDR3 CASSLNLGTGYNQPQHF. The DNA is TGTGCCAGCAGCTTGAACCTCGGGACAGGGTATAATCAGCCCCAGCATTTT.